This TCR beta chain emerged from a study of blood T cell repertoires in COVID-19. Some clones are missing from TCRdb's copy, which holds only in-frame ones; the method was immunoSEQ multiplex PCR. This table has over 100,000 clones, about nine tenths appearing once. The V gene's germline CDR1 is MNHEY and CDR2 SMNVEV (reference sequence). The CDR3 is 17 amino acids. Germline trimming cut 2 bases from V and 4 bases from J; bases unmatched to any gene: 10. The source is a middle-aged man with acute or convalescent COVID-19. What was sequenced was peripheral blood. The J gene is TRBJ1-5, the V gene TRBV27, with 8 nucleotides matching TRBD1. DNA for the CDR3: TGTGCCAGCAGTTTAGTCTATACGGACAGGGCGAATCAGCCCCAGCATTTT. This gives the protein CASSLVYTDRANQPQHF.